This TCR beta chain was captured in a study of T cells in women clearing cervical HPV infection. For the study at large: Women with histologically confirmed HPV16-related CIN3 or worse, 2 with invasive cancer, served as cases. Study-wide findings and caveats: CIN3+ cases had significantly higher TCR repertoire richness than controls, but evenness did not differ. Cases carried less TRBV6-7 than controls: 0.11% versus 0.16%. Timing of associations relative to infection is unclear; T-cell subsets were not isolated.

Turning to this clone: The antigen remains unidentified. The read halts 3 residues ahead of the CDR3 end, with the missing end drawn from the germline J gene.

Using immunoSEQ multiplex PCR, the repertoire was profiled, and TCRdb retains in-frame clones only, with some absent. This table holds 25,000 or so clones. Trimming took off 1 base at V and 5 bases at J, with 14 bases between the two ends. The CDR3 loop spans 15 amino acids. Germline V lookup: CDR1 SGHVS, CDR2 FNYEAQ. The J gene is TRBJ1-1, the V gene TRBV7-6; the D gene is possibly TRBD1 (5 bases). The clonotype comes from a woman between 18 and 70 years old with a cervical HPV16 infection that either progressed to CIN3+ or cleared (not recorded which). The specimen sequenced was blood buffy coat. Here the CDR3 reads CASSLGSGGGTEAFF. The DNA read from the CDR3 is TGTGCCAGCAGCTTAGGGTCGGGGGGTGGAACTGAA.